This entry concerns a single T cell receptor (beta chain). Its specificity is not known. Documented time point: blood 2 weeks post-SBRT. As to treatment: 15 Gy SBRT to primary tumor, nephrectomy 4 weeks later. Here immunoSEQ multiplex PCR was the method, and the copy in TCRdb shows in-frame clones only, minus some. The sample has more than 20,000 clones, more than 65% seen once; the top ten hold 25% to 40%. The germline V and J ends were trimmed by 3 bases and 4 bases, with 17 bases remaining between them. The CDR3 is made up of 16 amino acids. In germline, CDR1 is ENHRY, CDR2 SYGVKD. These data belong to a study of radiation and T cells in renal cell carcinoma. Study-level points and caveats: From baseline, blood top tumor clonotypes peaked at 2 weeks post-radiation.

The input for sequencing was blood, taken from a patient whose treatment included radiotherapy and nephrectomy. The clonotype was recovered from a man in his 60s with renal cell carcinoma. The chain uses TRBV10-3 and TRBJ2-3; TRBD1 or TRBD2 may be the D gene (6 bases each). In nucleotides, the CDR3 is TGTGCCATCAGTGATCCCGGGGGCCCCCACGCAGATACGCAGTATTTT. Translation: CAISDPGGPHADTQYF.